This passage covers 20 T cell receptor beta chains from one sample sequenced in a study of blood T cell repertoires in COVID-19. Using immunoSEQ multiplex PCR, the repertoire was profiled, and TCRdb retains in-frame clones only, with some absent. The sample yields 250,000 to 300,000 clones, about three quarters seen once. The source material was peripheral blood. Receptor source: a woman older than 75 with acute or convalescent COVID-19.

The chain joins TRBV25-1 to TRBJ1-1; 11 nucleotides agree with TRBD1. The length of the CDR3 is 14 residues. From germline, CDR1 is MGHDK and CDR2 SYGVNS. With V trimmed by 5 bases and J by 12 bases, 11 bases remained unmatched. CDR3 residues: CASSQNRDRGRTFF. DNA of the CDR3: TGTGCCAGCAGTCAAAACCGGGACAGGGGGAGGACTTTCTTT.

In regard to this clone: In the same sample, other DNA sequences code for this CDR3. The V call is TRBV14, the J call TRBJ2-5; D is uncertain. This CDR3 is 12 amino acids long. Trimming pared 1 base from V and 5 bases from J, leaving 5 bases between. Germline V gene data show CDR1 as SGHDN and CDR2 as FVKESK. In DNA form, the CDR3 reads TGTGCCAGCAGCCAAGTCCGTGAGACCCAGTACTTC. It encodes CASSQVRETQYF.

This rearrangement joins TRBV12-5 to TRBJ2-5, with 11 nucleotides matching TRBD2. In germline, CDR1 is LGHNT, CDR2 FRNRAP. The V and J ends lost 1 base and 3 bases, in that order; junction bases with no gene match: 1. The length of the CDR3 is 15 residues. The CDR3 region has the DNA TGTGCTAGTGGTTTGGCTAGCGGGGGGAAAGAGACCCAGTACTTC. This encodes CASGLASGGKETQYF. The full variable domain, with the rest looked up from reference TRBV12-5 and TRBJ2-5, is DARVTQTPRHKVTEMGQEVTMRCQPILGHNTVFWYRQTMMQGLELLAYFRNRAPLDDSGMPKDRFSAEMPDATLATLKIQPSEPRDSAVYFCASGLASGGKETQYFGPGTRLLVL.

The genes are TRBV21-1 and TRBJ2-1; TRBD2 reflects the table's D call only, with no check against the DNA. TRBV21-1 counts as a pseudogene. This CDR3 comprises 17 residues. For the CDR3, the DNA is TGTGCCAGCAGCAAAGGGCTTCGACTAGCGGGAGACAATGAGCAGTTCTTC. Protein sequence: CASSKGLRLAGDNEQFF.

This chain uses TRBV7-2 with TRBJ1-1; a weak D match, TRBD1 (5 bases). V lost 2 bases and J 2 bases, leaving 9 bases between the germline ends. Germline V CDR1 and CDR2: SGHTA, FQGNSA. The CDR3 runs 14 residues. The CDR3 protein is CASSLRTLNTEAFF. CDR3 sequence (DNA): TGTGCCAGCAGCTTACGGACATTAAACACTGAAGCTTTCTTT.

In this sample, this clone turned up once. The rearrangement joins TRBV7-2 to TRBJ1-5; maybe TRBD1 (6 bases). CDR1 SGHTA and CDR2 FQGNSA come from the germline V gene. Deletions cut 2 bases from V and 5 bases from J, with 13 bases between. The CDR3 is 15 residues long. CDR3 sequence (DNA): TGTGCCAGCAGCTTAAGGGGGGGTACCGATCAGCCCCAGCATTTT. Residues: CASSLRGGTDQPQHF.

This chain uses TRBV3-1 (or the pseudogene TRBV3-2) with TRBJ1-2, with D maybe TRBD1 (6 bases). V shed 1 base and J shed 0 bases, with 9 bases lying between them. CDR1 is LGHDT, CDR2 YNNKEL, per germline (reference sequence). The length of the CDR3 is 15 residues. CDR3 loop: CASSQGTASNYGYTF. CDR3 in DNA: TGTGCCAGCAGCCAAGGGACAGCCTCTAACTATGGCTACACCTTC.

CDR3 coding DNA: TGTGCCAGCACCCGCTCATCACAGGGTTCTCGACCCCTCCACTTT. Protein sequence: CASTRSSQGSRPLHF. The chain has TRBV5-8 and TRBJ1-6, with D perhaps matching TRBD1 (6 bases). The CDR3 runs 15 residues. V was shortened by 6 bases and J by 12 bases, with 22 bases between the two germline ends. Germline V lookup: CDR1 SGHTS, CDR2 YDEGEE. Variable domain in full (rest from reference TRBV5-8 and TRBJ1-6): EAGVTQSPTHLIKTRGQQATLRCSPISGHTSVYWYQQALGLGLQFLLWYDEGEERNRGNFPPRFSGRQFPNYSSELNVNALELEDSALYLCASTRSSQGSRPLHFGNGTRLTVT.

In this sample, this clone turned up a few times. An end of the junction differs from the germline gene, which may be a read error. The rearrangement joins TRBV4-1 to TRBJ1-2; possibly TRBD1 for D (6 bases). The CDR3 covers 15 residues. Germline V CDR1 and CDR2: MGHRA, YSYEKL. In DNA form, the CDR3 reads TGCGCCAGCAGACAAGGTCAAGGGGGTTACTATGGCTACACCTTC. Amino acid sequence: CASRQGQGGYYGYTF.

J is TRBJ1-3 and V is TRBV5-4, with D perhaps matching TRBD1 (6 bases). CDR1 is SGHNT and CDR2 is YYREEE in the germline V gene (reference sequence). The CDR3 is made up of 14 amino acids. V shed 2 bases and J shed 3 bases, with 9 bases lying between them. The CDR3 protein is CASSLGGDGNTIYF. Here the CDR3 DNA reads TGTGCCAGCAGCTTAGGGGGGGATGGAAACACCATATATTTT.

The rearrangement links TRBV4-2 to TRBJ2-3, with a tentative D call TRBD1 (5 bases). Germline assignment: CDR1 LGHNA and CDR2 YNFKEQ. Trimming removed 3 bases from V and 1 base from J, with 11 bases in between. The CDR3 extends over 15 amino acids. The CDR3 bases are TGTGCCAGCAGCCATCGCCAAGGGGGCACAGATACGCAGTATTTT. This codes for CASSHRQGGTDTQYF.

This chain connects TRBV7-3 to TRBJ2-7; a possible D gene is TRBD1 (6 bases). Germline CDR1 SGHTA, CDR2 FQGTGA. Trimming shortened V by 5 bases and J by 6 bases, and 14 bases separated the two germline ends. The CDR3 covers 13 residues. This chain's CDR3 is CASSIYRDFEQYF. For the CDR3, the DNA is TGTGCCAGCAGCATCTACAGGGATTTCGAGCAGTACTTC.

The V call is TRBV7-2, the J call TRBJ2-7; perhaps TRBD2 as D (5 bases). Germline-derived CDR1 and CDR2 are SGHTA and FQGNSA. Trimming cost V 5 bases and J 0 bases, with 11 bases left between them. This CDR3 contains 14 residues. The CDR3 is CASSHDAGSYEQYF. The DNA for the CDR3 is TGTGCCAGCAGCCACGACGCGGGCTCCTACGAGCAGTACTTC.

The chain couples TRBV5-1 to TRBJ1-1; 7 nucleotides line up with TRBD1. This CDR3 has 15 amino acids. Unmatched junction bases numbered 8, after V lost 2 bases and J lost 4 bases. CDR1 is SGHRS, CDR2 YFSETQ, per germline. Written as DNA, the CDR3 is TGCGCCAGCAGCTTTACAGGGGTTTCGGGCACTGAAGCTTTCTTT. Translated, it gives CASSFTGVSGTEAFF.

This chain uses TRBV5-1 with TRBJ1-1; TRBD1 aligns across 11 bases. Unmatched junction bases numbered 8, after V lost 0 bases and J lost 10 bases. Per germline, CDR1 SGHRS and CDR2 YFSETQ. The CDR3 contains 15 residues. The CDR3 DNA follows: TGCGCCAGCAGCTTGGGCCCGGACAGGGGGCTAGGAGCTTTCTTT. Protein: CASSLGPDRGLGAFF. The whole variable domain, remainder taken from reference TRBV5-1 and TRBJ1-1, is KAGVTQTPRYLIKTRGQQVTLSCSPISGHRSVSWYQQTPGQGLQFLFEYFSETQRNKGNFPGRFSGRQFSNSRSEMNVSTLELGDSALYLCASSLGPDRGLGAFFGQGTRLTVV.

The chain links TRBV6-5 to TRBJ1-5, with 8 bases identical to TRBD1. The trim removed 6 bases at V and 3 bases at J, leaving 7 bases unmatched. This CDR3 comprises 15 residues. Germline CDR1 is MNHEY and CDR2 is SVGAGI. CDR3 in DNA: TGTGCCAGCAGCTCGACAGGGGCTTCCAATCAGCCCCAGCATTTT. Protein product: CASSSTGASNQPQHF.

This clone has just one count. Here the CDR3 DNA reads TGCGCCAGCAGCTACTCCGGGACTAGCGGGAAAAATGAGCAGTTCTTC. This encodes CASSYSGTSGKNEQFF. The chain links TRBV5-1 to TRBJ2-1; 13 positions agree with TRBD2. Germline CDR1 SGHRS, CDR2 YFSETQ. V lost 3 bases, J lost 7 bases, and 7 bases stayed unmatched. The CDR3 has 16 residues.

The chain joins TRBV6-5 to TRBJ1-4; D gene unclear. The germline CDR1 and CDR2 sequences are MNHEY and SVGAGI. There are 14 residues in the CDR3. V lost 7 bases and J 0 bases, leaving 9 bases between the germline ends. CDR3 loop: CASKLYTTNEKLFF. The CDR3 nucleotides read TGTGCCAGCAAATTATATACAACTAATGAAAAACTGTTTTTT.

The rearrangement links TRBV7-2 to TRBJ2-5; 10 bases agree with TRBD2. The CDR3 runs 16 residues. Trimming at V came to 5 bases and at J to 5 bases, leaving 11 bases not matched to a gene. CDR1 is SGHTA, CDR2 FQGNSA, per germline. The CDR3 region is CASSQSSGGAEETQYF. The CDR3 bases are TGTGCCAGCAGCCAATCCAGCGGGGGGGCGGAGGAGACCCAGTACTTC.

The chain employs TRBV6-5 and TRBJ2-7; weak D call: TRBD2 (7 bases). The CDR3 loop spans 13 amino acids. CDR1 and CDR2 from the germline V gene are MNHEY and SVGAGI. Trimming shortened V by 6 bases and J by 3 bases, and 12 bases separated the two germline ends. This CDR3 reads CASSYRDYYEQYF. The CDR3 region has the DNA TGTGCCAGCAGCTACAGGGACTACTACGAGCAGTACTTC.